This entry is about one TCR beta chain. This clonotype was counted at least ten times. Its antigen has not been determined. No much larger clone is present one base from it, and per-base qualities are unavailable. The sample is drawn from a study of HIV-infected children after antiretroviral therapy interruption (dated by TCRdb to the late 2010s). General notes on the study: Eight children, all with CD4+ count above 500 and viral load below 50 copies/ml, were included, of whom four were on planned treatment interruption and four were on continuous treatment. A median age of roughly 9.6 years was recorded in the interruption group, and a median age of 8 years was recorded in the continuous treatment group. Exposure to EBV and CMV had been recorded for most participating children. Samples from the interruption arm were taken at week 0, at week 12, at the end of interruption (week 24 or 48), and about 3 years after the study ended. For the continuous-treatment arm, samples from the corresponding weeks 0, 48 and 150 were analyzed. Alongside thymic output measurements, TCR repertoires of children on planned treatment interruption were compared with TCR repertoires of children on continuous antiretroviral treatment. Results and caveats for the whole study, not just this receptor: In naive CD4+ repertoires of PTI patients, reduced CDR3 sharing between time points was observed after interruption began, whereas many sequences were found to be shared between end of interruption and 3 years later. Minor non-naive CD45RA+ populations, such as EMRA or stem memory cells, might be present among the sorted CD45RA+ naive cells. The naive CD4+ Gini coefficient rose by the end of treatment interruption, suggesting clonal expansion, and returned to baseline by 3 years. The small number of patients is a limitation, and caution is needed when interpreting the data.

CDR1 and CDR2, per the germline V gene, are MNHEY and SVGEGT. The trim is 9 bases for V and 0 bases for J, with a gap of 14 bases between the germline ends. Taken from cysteine to phenylalanine, the CDR3 has 14 residues. The kept DNA is CDR3 alone, 42 bases in frame from the first base. In the paper's terms, the treatment or condition label means: PENTA 11 planned treatment interruption arm or continuous ART arm. Participants were children from the United Kingdom aged 2 to 15 years who had received at least three-drug ART for at least 24 weeks. The study required cryopreserved PBMCs containing at least 5 million viable cells, and a few candidate patients were excluded because of low viable PBMC yield. Using a FACSAria III cell sorter, naive CD4+ CD45RA+ CD45RO- T cells were FACS-sorted out of thawed PBMCs. After sorting, cells were fixed, and RNA was extracted with the RNeasy FFPE kit and then with the RNeasy Micro kit.

The receptor library was made with 3' RACE. TCR libraries were built from RNA using a 3' RACE protocol with unique molecular identifiers to correct PCR amplification bias. Amplicon libraries were pooled in groups of up to about 12 and sequenced on an Illumina MiSeq using v2 2x250 paired-end chemistry. Per the authors' processing: Reads were processed with Decombinator for assignment of V and J genes and CDR3, and barcode-based correction of errors and PCR bias was applied. Repertoires were subsampled to equal depth before Gini coefficients were calculated with the R ineq package. CDR3 similarity was assessed with GLIPH, Hamming distance and a shared triplet metric. TCRdb reprocessing: public reads trimmed at Q25 with fastp, clones called with MiXCR, in-frame beta chains kept. Duplicate CDR3 protein sequences are folded into a single record with the most common DNA and genes. The V and J calls were determined by TCRdb, not by the authors. For this sample there are around 50,000 distinct CDR3 sequences; 4.3% appear just once. The ten biggest clones cover approximately 0.67% of the sample.

The sequencing used CD45RA+ CD4+ T cells from PBMCs, pooled from several time points, collected from a donor given antiretroviral therapy, either interrupted or continuous. The cell subset or site label for this specimen denotes: naive CD4+ CD45RA+ CD45RO- T cells. This TCR derives from a pool of human donors with HIV. The chain was built from TRBV6-2 or TRBV6-3 and TRBJ1-2; the D gene assignment is ambiguous. In nucleotide form, the sequence is TGTGCCAGTGGACGGCAGATCTCTAACTATGGCTACACCTTC. This gives the protein CASGRQISNYGYTF.